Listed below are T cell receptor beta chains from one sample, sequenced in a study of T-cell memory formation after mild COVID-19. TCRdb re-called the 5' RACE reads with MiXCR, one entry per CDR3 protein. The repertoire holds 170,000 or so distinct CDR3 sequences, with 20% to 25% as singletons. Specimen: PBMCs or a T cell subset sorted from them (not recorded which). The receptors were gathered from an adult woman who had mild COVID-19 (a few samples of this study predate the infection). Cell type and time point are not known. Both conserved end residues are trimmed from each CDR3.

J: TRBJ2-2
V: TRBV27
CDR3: ASSLTGYTGELF

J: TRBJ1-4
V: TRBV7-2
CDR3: ASRRDEKLF

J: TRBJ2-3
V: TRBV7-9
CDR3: ASSARAVSKADTQY

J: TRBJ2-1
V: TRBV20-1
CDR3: SATPLGQGHNEQF

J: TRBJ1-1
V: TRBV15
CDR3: ATGTGGAGWTEAF

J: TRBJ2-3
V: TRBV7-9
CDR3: ASSLPGRGTDTQY

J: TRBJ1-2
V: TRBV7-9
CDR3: ASSFSGQGAPYGYT

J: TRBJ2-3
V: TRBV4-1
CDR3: ASSHPGQGPRTDTQY

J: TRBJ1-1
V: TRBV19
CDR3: ASSLWENTEAF

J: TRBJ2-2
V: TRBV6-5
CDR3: ASYSGPNTGELF

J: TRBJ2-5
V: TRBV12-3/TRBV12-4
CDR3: ASSQTGLQETQY

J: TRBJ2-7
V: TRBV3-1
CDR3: ASSHPRDRGAYEQY

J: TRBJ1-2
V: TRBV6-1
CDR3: ASADREANYGYT

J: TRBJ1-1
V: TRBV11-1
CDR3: ASSSPYNRGGTEAF

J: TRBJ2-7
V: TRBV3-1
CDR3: ASSPLSGGIEQY